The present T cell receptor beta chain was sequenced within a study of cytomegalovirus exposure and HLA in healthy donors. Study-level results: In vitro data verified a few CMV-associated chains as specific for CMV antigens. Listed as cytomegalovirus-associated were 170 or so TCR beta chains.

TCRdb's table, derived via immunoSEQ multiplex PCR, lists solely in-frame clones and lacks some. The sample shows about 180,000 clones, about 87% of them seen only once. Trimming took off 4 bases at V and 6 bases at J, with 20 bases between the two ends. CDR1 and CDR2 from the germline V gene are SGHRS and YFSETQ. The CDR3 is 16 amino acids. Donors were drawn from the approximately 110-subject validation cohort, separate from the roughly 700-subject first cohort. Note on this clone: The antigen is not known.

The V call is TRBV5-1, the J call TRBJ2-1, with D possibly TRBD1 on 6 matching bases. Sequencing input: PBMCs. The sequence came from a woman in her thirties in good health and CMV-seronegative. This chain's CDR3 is CASSPPLQGKPNEQFF. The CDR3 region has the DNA TGCGCCAGCAGCCCTCCTCTACAGGGTAAGCCCAATGAGCAGTTCTTC. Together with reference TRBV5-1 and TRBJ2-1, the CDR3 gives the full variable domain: KAGVTQTPRYLIKTRGQQVTLSCSPISGHRSVSWYQQTPGQGLQFLFEYFSETQRNKGNFPGRFSGRQFSNSRSEMNVSTLELGDSALYLCASSPPLQGKPNEQFFGPGTRLTVL.